The 19 T cell receptor beta chains given below trace back to one sample, sequenced in a study of tumor-infiltrating lymphocytes in primary liver carcinoma. Scientists recovered RNA and DNA together from approximately 20-30 mg of unsorted bulk tissue. TCR beta cDNA was reverse-transcribed from approximately 0.45 ug of total RNA. The reaction used a constant-region primer and ProtoScript II reverse transcriptase. Investigators got TCR beta libraries out of three nested multiplex PCR rounds, done with slightly modified ARM-PCR. It was with TRBV1-TRBV30 forward primers and a C-beta reverse primer that the first two PCR rounds were run, at about 10 cycles each. MiXCR was run by TCRdb on the multiplex PCR reads, yielding one entry per CDR3 protein. Here the sample spans approximately 99,000 distinct CDR3 sequences, almost 70% being singletons. Specimen: liver tumor tissue from sampling region 5. Subset indicated: tumor region T5, tumor centre. Receptors originate from a woman in her sixties with primary liver carcinoma and hepatitis B virus infection.

To note about this clonotype: This may stem from a read error, because a much larger clone lies one nucleotide away. This chain connects TRBV5-4 to TRBJ1-3; D remains unclear. Trimming pared 4 bases from V and 4 bases from J, leaving 12 bases between. The CDR3 loop spans 14 amino acids. Per germline, CDR1 SGHNT and CDR2 YYREEE (reference sequence). This chain's CDR3 is CASSRSTGGNTIYF. The CDR3 DNA follows: TGTGCCAGCAGCCGGAGCACGGGGGGAAACACCATATATTTT.

With respect to this clonotype: Its ends do not fully match the called genes, so a read error is possible. The chain uses TRBV11-2 and TRBJ2-1; tentatively, D is TRBD2 (5 bases). CDR3 length: 12 residues. Germline CDR1 is SGHAT and CDR2 is FQNNGV. The CDR3 coding sequence is TGTGCCGGCAGCCGGACTGGGAATGAGCAGTTCTTC. Residues: CAGSRTGNEQFF.

Of note for this clonotype: A read error may account for a junction end that differs from germline. The J gene is TRBJ2-1, the V gene TRBV6-1; 10 bases line up with TRBD1. There are 16 residues in the CDR3. Germline V CDR1 and CDR2: MNHNS, SASEGT. In DNA, the CDR3 is TGTGCCAGCAGGGGACAGGGGAGGGAATCCTGCAATGAGCAGTTCTTC. Amino acid sequence: CASRGQGRESCNEQFF.

For this clonotype: A read error may be the cause here, since a much bigger clone is one base away. This chain connects TRBV7-8 to TRBJ1-1; 7 positions match TRBD1. The CDR3 runs to 16 residues. In germline, CDR1 is SGHVS, CDR2 FQNEAQ. The CDR3 DNA is TGTGTCAGCAGCCTTTATGGGGGGACAGCGAACACTGAAGCTTTCTTT. Translation: CVSSLYGGTANTEAFF.

Ten or more counts support this clonotype. J is TRBJ2-1 and V is TRBV6-5; 7 bases line up with TRBD1. J gave up 4 bases and V 7 bases, and 10 bases lay outside the gene matches. The CDR3 length is 15 residues. From germline, CDR1 is MNHEY and CDR2 SVGAGI. The CDR3 bases are TGTGCCAGCACCCCCACCGGACAGGCATACAATGAGCAGTTCTTC. Amino acids: CASTPTGQAYNEQFF.

J is TRBJ2-7 and V is TRBV6-2 or TRBV6-3; D gene ambiguous. Per the germline V gene, CDR1 is MNHEY and CDR2 is SVGEGT. The V end was cut by 2 bases, the J end by 7 bases, with 18 bases between. The CDR3 covers 15 residues. The CDR3 DNA follows: TGTGCCAGCAGTTACCCTATCGACATGACTGAAGAGCAGTACTTC. It encodes CASSYPIDMTEEQYF.

The table lists this clonotype with a count of one. The conserved phenylalanine or tryptophan normally closing the CDR3 is absent here, so this likely arose from a read error. V and J are TRBV6-5 and TRBJ2-1; 7 nucleotides line up with TRBD2. With 8 bases clipped from V and 3 bases from J, the junction kept 16 bases outside the gene matches. The germline V gene has CDR1 MNHEY and CDR2 SVGAGI. This CDR3 contains 17 residues. DNA for the CDR3: TGTGCCAGCGGGCCCCGGGTTCGAGCGGGACGCTACAATGAGCAGTTCTTA. This translates into CASGPRVRAGRYNEQFL.

This clonotype was detected a few times. As the CDR3 is not closed by the conserved phenylalanine or tryptophan, this likely results from a read error. The chain employs TRBV6-2 or TRBV6-3 and TRBJ2-6; D is ambiguous. V shed 9 bases and J shed 1 base, with 13 bases lying between them. There are 15 residues in the CDR3. CDR1 MNHEY and CDR2 SVGEGT come from the germline V gene. CDR3: CASSPLGSGANVLTL. The CDR3 bases are TGTGCCAGTAGTCCTCTCGGTTCTGGGGCCAACGTCCTGACTCTC.

This clonotype was recorded only once. The chain carries TRBV28 and TRBJ2-1; 10 positions agree with TRBD2. Per germline, CDR1 MDHEN and CDR2 SYDVKM. There are 22 residues in the CDR3. V lost 4 bases, J lost 6 bases, and 27 bases stayed unmatched. The CDR3, as DNA: TGTGCCAGCAGTTGCCCTTACAGGACCCCCTCCCGAGCGGGAGGGCAAGGCAATGAGCAGTTCTTC. It is translated as CASSCPYRTPSRAGGQGNEQFF.

The sample holds many counts of this clonotype. The rearrangement joins TRBV7-9 to TRBJ2-4; perhaps D is TRBD1 or TRBD2 (5 bases each). Trimming pared 3 bases from V and 7 bases from J, leaving 7 bases between. The germline V gene encodes CDR1 SEHNR and CDR2 FQNEAQ (reference sequence). The CDR3 totals 12 residues. CDR3 sequence reads: CASSFGGNIQYF. DNA for the CDR3: TGTGCCAGCAGCTTTGGGGGTAACATTCAGTACTTC.

V and J are TRBV27 and TRBJ2-1, with 10 bases fitting TRBD2. The CDR3 contains 17 residues. The V and J ends lost 5 bases and 8 bases, in that order; junction bases with no gene match: 15. Per the germline V gene, CDR1 is MNHEY and CDR2 is SMNVEV (reference sequence). CDR3 loop: CASSPQGTAGGFHEQFF. CDR3 in DNA: TGTGCCAGCAGTCCTCAGGGGACAGCGGGAGGGTTCCATGAGCAGTTCTTC.

As concerns this clonotype: Germline is not matched at one junction end, which may reflect a read error. The chain carries TRBV7-9 and TRBJ2-1, with D possibly TRBD1 on 5 matching bases. The CDR3 loop spans 14 amino acids. Germline CDR1 and CDR2: SEHNR and FQNEAQ (reference sequence). The CDR3 DNA sequence: TGTGCCAGCAGCACCTGGACACGGGCGAATGAGCAGTTTTTC. It yields the protein CASSTWTRANEQFF.

This clonotype is a singleton in its sample. The V call is TRBV2, the J call TRBJ2-5; D gene unclear. The V end lost 8 bases, the J end lost 7 bases, and 11 bases lay between the germline ends. Per the germline V gene, CDR1 is SNHLY and CDR2 is FYNNEI. This CDR3 has 11 amino acids. Here the CDR3 reads CASCTRVTQYF. CDR3 in DNA: TGTGCCAGCTGCACCAGAGTGACCCAGTACTTC.

The table lists this clonotype with many counts. The rearrangement joins TRBV28 to TRBJ1-2, with D uncertain. The CDR3 is 12 amino acids. The V gene's germline CDR1 is MDHEN and CDR2 SYDVKM. Between the trimmed V and J ends, which lost 7 bases and 2 bases, there was a span of 8 bases. The CDR3 sequence is CASTNRNYGYTF. In DNA form, the CDR3 reads TGTGCCAGCACGAACAGAAACTATGGCTACACCTTC.

Comment on this clonotype: Its ends do not fully match the called genes, so a read error is possible. The chain recombines TRBV7-8 with TRBJ2-1; D is unclear. Germline V gene sequence: CDR1 SGHVS, CDR2 FQNEAQ. The CDR3 extends over 13 amino acids. This chain's CDR3 is CASSLGRSNEQSF. For the CDR3, the DNA is TGTGCCAGCAGCTTGGGCCGTAGCAATGAGCAGTCCTTC.

To note about this clonotype: One junction end does not reproduce the germline sequence, and a read error may be involved. The DNA for the CDR3 is TGCGCCAGCGGCCATGAGCCACAAGGCTCTGGGGCCAACGTCCTGACTTTT. It is translated as CASGHEPQGSGANVLTF. The chain employs TRBV4-1 and TRBJ2-6; tentative D call: TRBD1 (5 bases). Germline V gene sequence: CDR1 MGHRA, CDR2 YSYEKL. The CDR3 covers 17 residues.

A remark on this clonotype: As the CDR3 is not closed by the conserved phenylalanine or tryptophan, this likely results from a read error. The rearrangement uses TRBV4-1 and TRBJ2-1; either TRBD1 or TRBD2 may supply D (6 bases each). CDR1 is MGHRA, CDR2 YSYEKL, per germline. This CDR3 has 15 amino acids. The CDR3 nucleotides are TGCGCTAGCAGCCAGACAACCAGAGGGGGGCATGAGCAGTTCTTA. Translation gives CASSQTTRGGHEQFL.

About this clonotype itself: Sequence at one end of the junction differs from germline and may be a read error. The chain combines TRBV11-3 with TRBJ2-1, with D possibly being TRBD2 (7 bases). There are 14 residues in the CDR3. Germline CDR1 and CDR2: SGHNT and YENEEA. CDR3 coding DNA: TGTGCCAGCAGCTTACGCGGGGGCACTAATGAGCAGTTATTC. The encoded protein is CASSLRGGTNEQLF.

In regard to this clonotype: A much more abundant neighbour one base away suggests this may be a read error. V gene TRBV14 combines with J gene TRBJ2-3; D is undetermined. TRBJ1-5 explains the end of the DNA better; the J call may be wrong. The germline gives CDR1 SGHDN, CDR2 FVKESK. The CDR3 consists of 15 residues. The CDR3 loop reads CASSQVRGSADTQHF. The DNA of the CDR3 is TGTGCCAGCAGCCAAGTCCGCGGGAGCGCAGATACGCAGCATTTT.